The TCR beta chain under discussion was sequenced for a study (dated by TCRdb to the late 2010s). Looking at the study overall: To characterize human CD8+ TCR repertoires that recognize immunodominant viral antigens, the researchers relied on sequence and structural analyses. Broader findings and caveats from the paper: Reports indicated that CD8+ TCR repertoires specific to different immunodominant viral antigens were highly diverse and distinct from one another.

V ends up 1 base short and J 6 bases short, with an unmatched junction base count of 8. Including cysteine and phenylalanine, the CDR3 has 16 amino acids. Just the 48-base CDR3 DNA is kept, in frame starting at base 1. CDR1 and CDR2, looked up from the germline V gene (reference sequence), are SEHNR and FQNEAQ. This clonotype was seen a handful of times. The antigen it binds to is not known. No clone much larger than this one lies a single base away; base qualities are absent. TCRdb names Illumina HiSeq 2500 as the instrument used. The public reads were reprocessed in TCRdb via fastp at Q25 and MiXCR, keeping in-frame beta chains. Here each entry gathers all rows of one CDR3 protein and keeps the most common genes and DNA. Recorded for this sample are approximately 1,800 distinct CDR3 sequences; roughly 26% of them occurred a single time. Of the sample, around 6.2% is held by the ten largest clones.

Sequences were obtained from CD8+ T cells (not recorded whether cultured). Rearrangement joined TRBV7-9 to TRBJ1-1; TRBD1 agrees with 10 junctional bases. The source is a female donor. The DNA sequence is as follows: TGTGCCAGCAGCTTAGAAGGGGGACAGGGGATCTCTGAAGCTTTCTTT. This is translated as CASSLEGGQGISEAFF.